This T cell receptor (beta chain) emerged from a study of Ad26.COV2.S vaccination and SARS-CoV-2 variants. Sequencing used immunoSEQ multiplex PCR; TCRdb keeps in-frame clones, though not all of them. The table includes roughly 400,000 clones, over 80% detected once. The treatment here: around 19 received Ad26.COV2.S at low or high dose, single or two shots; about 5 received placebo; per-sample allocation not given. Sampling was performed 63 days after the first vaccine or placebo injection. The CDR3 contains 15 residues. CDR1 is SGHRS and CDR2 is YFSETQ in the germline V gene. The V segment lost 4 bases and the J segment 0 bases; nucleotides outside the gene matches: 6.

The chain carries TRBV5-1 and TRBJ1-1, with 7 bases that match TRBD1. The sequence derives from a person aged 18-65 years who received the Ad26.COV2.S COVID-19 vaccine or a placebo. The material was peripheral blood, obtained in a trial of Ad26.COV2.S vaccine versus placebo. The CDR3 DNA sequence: TGCGCCAGCAGCCTATATACAGGGGTGAACACTGAAGCTTTCTTT. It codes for CASSLYTGVNTEAFF.